This TCR beta chain derives from a study of cytomegalovirus exposure and HLA in healthy donors. The study, taken as a whole, reports: The authors later found TCR association rates varying by HLA locus, with DRB1 most and HLA-C fewest.

This CDR3 region has 15 residues. V was pared by 4 bases and J by 2 bases, with 8 bases of the junction left unmatched. CDR1 and CDR2 from the germline V gene are GTSNPN and SVGIG (reference sequence). Researchers ran the PCR with 60 Vbeta and 13 Jbeta primers. Clones were read by immunoSEQ multiplex PCR, and TCRdb kept only the in-frame ones, dropping some. The profile covers around 88,000 clones, with 60% to 85% appearing a single time and 7.3% taken by the ten largest. About this clone: As yet, its antigen is unknown.

The origin of this receptor is a man between 50 and 59 years old in good health and CMV-seropositive. The genes are TRBV30 and TRBJ2-3, with 8 bases lining up with TRBD2. Sequenced: PBMCs. Written as DNA, the CDR3 is TGTGCCTGGAAAGCGGGGGCCGGGAACACAGATACGCAGTATTTT. It specifies CAWKAGAGNTDTQYF.